This T cell receptor beta chain stems from a study of blood T cell repertoires in COVID-19. For the study at large: Samples of COVID-19 (acute and convalescent) were obtained from the United States, Italy and Spain.

It was during active infection that Seattle patients were enrolled and then longitudinally followed. Authors' analysis steps: Using reference gene primer amplification, nucleated cell counts were estimated. Generated by immunoSEQ multiplex PCR, the TCRdb table keeps only in-frame clones and is missing some. The DNA was the basis for D and trimming; V, J and clone size are from that table. The data hold roughly 200,000 clones, with about 85% observed a single time. With 5 bases removed from V and 6 bases from J, the gap between germline ends came to 14 bases. The CDR3 spans 14 residues. Germline values: CDR1 LNHNV, CDR2 YYDKDF (reference sequence).

The chain recombines TRBV15 with TRBJ2-1; possibly TRBD2 for D (6 bases). The TCR sequence derives from a woman aged 40 to 55 with COVID-19, enrolled during active disease. Sequenced: peripheral blood. The DNA of the CDR3 is TGTGCCACCAGCGGAGGGGAGCCCCCCAATGAGCAGTTCTTC. Translated, it gives CATSGGEPPNEQFF.